This entry describes one T cell receptor (beta chain). TCRdb recomputed calls from the RT-PCR reads with MiXCR, one row per CDR3 protein. Of about a million distinct CDR3 sequences listed, 18% were seen once; the top ten hold roughly 6.4%. This sample stems from a study of patients and donors after allogeneic stem cell transplantation. V trimming: 2 bases; J trimming: 2 bases; junction bases outside the gene matches: 6. The CDR3 is 16 amino acids. Germline lookup yields CDR1 MRHNA and CDR2 SNTAGT. The chain couples TRBV6-4 to TRBJ2-3, with 8 bases aligning to TRBD2. This TCR derives from a human donor who was either an allogeneic HSCT recipient or a stem cell or donor lymphocyte infusion donor (not recorded which). It is not recorded whose cells these are; they may come from a transplant donor. Sequenced material: blood, either unsorted or a sorted T cell fraction (not recorded which). CDR3 loop: CASSDGSGDTTDTQYF. The CDR3 region has the DNA TGTGCCAGCAGTGACGGTAGCGGGGATACCACAGATACGCAGTATTTT.